This is a list of T cell receptor beta chains from one sample in a study of response to subunit inactivated influenza vaccine. TCRdb re-derived calls from the RT-PCR reads in MiXCR, one entry per CDR3 protein. Here the sample spans under 950,000 distinct CDR3 sequences, 21% being singletons. The source material was PBMCs from blood, sampled about 5 days after vaccination. These receptors all stem from a man aged 50 or older who received an inactivated influenza vaccine. CDR3s include the opening cysteine and the closing phenylalanine or tryptophan. A D gene is named only where the DNA matches it firmly. Rows give clone size only sometimes, using once, few, many, or a class for an expanded clone.

V gene	clone size	J gene	D gene	CDR3 DNA	CDR3 protein
TRBV28	NA	TRBJ2-6	NA	TGTGCCAGCAAACAGGGAAGCTCTGGGGCCAACGTCCTGACTTTC	CASKQGSSGANVLTF
TRBV28	NA	TRBJ1-2	NA	TGTGCCAGCAGATCTGGGGTTGTGAGGAGTAGTAACTATGGCTACACCTTC	CASRSGVVRSSNYGYTF
TRBV12-3/TRBV12-4	NA	TRBJ2-2	NA	TGTGCCAGCAGGCGTACAGGGTTCGGGGAGCTGTTTTTT	CASRRTGFGELFF
TRBV6-6	NA	TRBJ1-1	TRBD1	TGTGCCAGCAGTCAGGGGGCCCCTGAAGCTTTCTTT	CASSQGAPEAFF
TRBV10-3	many	TRBJ2-5	NA	TGTGCCATCAGTGCTGGAGTCCAAGAGACCCAGTACTTC	CAISAGVQETQYF
TRBV24-1	NA	TRBJ2-1	TRBD2	TGTGCCACCAGTGATATAAGTCATTCCGGGGGGAGCGATGAGCAGTTCTTC	CATSDISHSGGSDEQFF
TRBV5-5	NA	TRBJ2-3	NA	TGTGCCAGCATGGGAGGGTTGACAGGTACGCAGTATTTT	CASMGGLTGTQYF
TRBV5-1	few	TRBJ2-7	TRBD2	TGCGCCAGCAGCTTGGGGCCGTCTGCGGGAGGGGGCAACGAGCAGTACTTC	CASSLGPSAGGGNEQYF
TRBV28	NA	TRBJ2-7	TRBD2	TGTGCCAGCAGTTTTAGCGGGGGGGCGGAGGAGCAGTACTTC	CASSFSGGAEEQYF
TRBV7-9	NA	TRBJ2-1	TRBD2	TGTGCCAGCAGCGCCAGCGGGGCAACCTACAATGAGCAGTTCTTC	CASSASGATYNEQFF
TRBV6-5	few	TRBJ2-7	TRBD2	TGTGCCAGCAGTTATTACACTAGCGGGGGGACTCCCTACGAGCAGTACTTC	CASSYYTSGGTPYEQYF
TRBV29-1	few	TRBJ2-7	NA	TGCAGCGTTCGGGGGATCTACGAGCAGTACTTC	CSVRGIYEQYF
TRBV14	NA	TRBJ2-3	NA	TGTGCCAGCAGCCTGGGATTCGACAGGATCTTCACAGATACGCAGTATTTT	CASSLGFDRIFTDTQYF
TRBV29-1	NA	TRBJ2-3	NA	TGCAGCGTTGGGAGGAGGGGATCCAAGGGAGATACGCAGTATTTT	CSVGRRGSKGDTQYF
TRBV10-3	few	TRBJ2-2	TRBD1	TGTGCCGCAGAACCGGGACAGGGGGCGTTTACCGGGGAGCTGTTTTTT	CAAEPGQGAFTGELFF
TRBV10-3	few	TRBJ2-2	TRBD2	TGTGCCATCAGTGAGACTAGCGGGGGCGGCGGGGAGCTGTTTTTT	CAISETSGGGGELFF
TRBV11-2	many	TRBJ2-1	TRBD2	TGTGCCAGCAGCGGACTAGCGGGCCTATACAATGAGCAGTTCTTC	CASSGLAGLYNEQFF
TRBV5-1	few	TRBJ2-1	NA	TGCGCCAGCAGCTTGGGCCTCATATCTTGGAATGAGCAGTTCTTC	CASSLGLISWNEQFF
TRBV20-1	NA	TRBJ2-7	TRBD1	TGCAGTGCTACCATCCGGGACAGGGGGATCTACGAGCAGTACTTC	CSATIRDRGIYEQYF
TRBV29-1	NA	TRBJ2-5	NA	TGCAGCGCCAGGGGTTCAAGAGAGACCCAGTACTTC	CSARGSRETQYF
TRBV11-2	NA	TRBJ2-1	NA	TGTGCCAGCAGCTTCGCCCGGGTGGGCAATGAGCAGTTCTTC	CASSFARVGNEQFF
TRBV2	once	TRBJ1-5	NA	TGTGCCTGTAGGACAGATAGCAATCAGCCCCAGCATTTT	CACRTDSNQPQHF
TRBV10-3	NA	TRBJ1-1	NA	TGTGCCACACAAGGGACGGGGAACACTGAAGCTTTCTTT	CATQGTGNTEAFF
TRBV27	many	TRBJ2-1	TRBD1	TGTGCCAGCAGTTTATGGGGGACAGGGGGCTACAATGAGCAGTTCTTC	CASSLWGTGGYNEQFF
TRBV20-1	many	TRBJ1-3	NA	TGCAGTGCTAGAGATGTTGGGTCCGCTGGAAACACCATATATTTT	CSARDVGSAGNTIYF
TRBV10-3	NA	TRBJ1-1	NA	TGTGCCACCACGACCCGAGTGTTAACGGATAACACTGAAGCTTTCTTT	CATTTRVLTDNTEAFF
TRBV6-1	few	TRBJ2-5	TRBD2	TGTGCCAGCAGTCTCCTTCTAGCGGGGAAAGAGACCCAGTACTTC	CASSLLLAGKETQYF
TRBV9	few	TRBJ1-2	TRBD1	TGTGCCAGCAGCGTAGGGCAGTTGACAGGGTACAACTATGGCTACACCTTC	CASSVGQLTGYNYGYTF
TRBV4-2	NA	TRBJ1-6	NA	TGTGCCAGCAGCCAAGAAGAGGGATTGAATTCACCCCTCCACTTT	CASSQEEGLNSPLHF
TRBV18	NA	TRBJ2-3	TRBD2	TGTGCCAGCTCACCGGTAGCGGGGGGGCCTGGAGATACGCAGTATTTT	CASSPVAGGPGDTQYF
TRBV6-2/TRBV6-3	few	TRBJ1-5	TRBD1	TGTGCCAGCAGTTTGGGACAGAGAATCAATCAGCCCCAGCATTTT	CASSLGQRINQPQHF
TRBV4-3	NA	TRBJ2-2	NA	TGCGCCAGCAGCCAAGGACAGGTCTCCGGGGAGCTGTTTTTT	CASSQGQVSGELFF
TRBV7-2	few	TRBJ2-1	TRBD1	TGTGCCAGCAGCCCAGACAGGGGAAAGCAGTTCTTC	CASSPDRGKQFF
TRBV10-3	NA	TRBJ2-7	NA	TGTGCCATCCTCGGACCGAGCTACGAGCAGTACTTC	CAILGPSYEQYF
TRBV7-6	many	TRBJ1-1	TRBD1	TGTGCCAGCAGCCAGGACAGGGGATCATTCATGAACACTGAAGCTTTCTTT	CASSQDRGSFMNTEAFF
TRBV19	NA	TRBJ2-4	NA	TGTGCCAGTAGCTATGCCGGGAGTCCCCAAAACATTCAGTACTTC	CASSYAGSPQNIQYF
TRBV7-3	few	TRBJ2-3	TRBD2	TGTGCCAGCAGCTTAACGAGAAGCGGGAGAGGAACAGATACGCAGTATTTT	CASSLTRSGRGTDTQYF
TRBV20-1	NA	TRBJ2-3	NA	TGCAGTGCTCGAGCGGTGGGGTCCACAGATACGCAGTATTTT	CSARAVGSTDTQYF
TRBV15	few	TRBJ2-7	NA	TGTGCCACCAGCAGAGGGCGGCTCTTATCCTACGAGCAGTACTTC	CATSRGRLLSYEQYF
TRBV20-1	few	TRBJ2-1	TRBD2	TGCAGTGCTAGAGATCACAGCGGGGGGGCCATGAATGAGCAGTTCTTC	CSARDHSGGAMNEQFF
TRBV7-6	few	TRBJ2-5	NA	TGTGCCAGCAGCTTAGGCTACAGGGGAGGGACAGAGACCCAGTACTTC	CASSLGYRGGTETQYF
TRBV30	NA	TRBJ1-6	TRBD1	TGTGCCTGGACCGGGACAGGGAGGAATTCACCCCTCCACTTT	CAWTGTGRNSPLHF
TRBV4-2	NA	TRBJ1-1	NA	TGTGCCAGCAGCCAACTTCTCGGACCCGAAGCTTTCTTT	CASSQLLGPEAFF
TRBV4-1	few	TRBJ2-3	TRBD2	TGCGCCAGCAGCCAAGTTGCCGCTAGCGGGGGCCCGTATTTT	CASSQVAASGGPYF
TRBV5-1	few	TRBJ1-1	NA	TGCGCCAGCAGCTTGGGGGATAAAAGTTTCTTT	CASSLGDKSFF
TRBV24-1	NA	TRBJ2-5	NA	TGTGCCACCAGTGATGACCGTCCCTGGGGTTGGTCGGAGACCCAGTACTTC	CATSDDRPWGWSETQYF
TRBV7-9	NA	TRBJ2-5	NA	TGTGCCAGCAGCTTAGTTCTACAGGGTAAAGAGACCCAGTACTTC	CASSLVLQGKETQYF
TRBV7-6	few	TRBJ2-7	TRBD2	TGTGCCAGCAGCTTAGAACTAGCGGGAGATGGGTCCTACGAGCAGTACTTC	CASSLELAGDGSYEQYF
TRBV20-1	NA	TRBJ2-1	NA	TGCAGTGCGGGGGCGGGAGCGGTCGAGAGGGTATACAATGAGCAGTTCTTC	CSAGAGAVERVYNEQFF
TRBV7-2	NA	TRBJ2-5	TRBD2	TGTGCCAGCAGCCCCGAGACTAGCGGGAGGGCCTGGGAGACCCAGTACTTC	CASSPETSGRAWETQYF
TRBV2	NA	TRBJ1-1	NA	TGTGCCAGCATCGAGGATACCCTGGGCACTGAAGCTTTCTTT	CASIEDTLGTEAFF
TRBV6-2/TRBV6-3	NA	TRBJ2-7	TRBD2	TGTGCCAGCAGTTACCCGCCGGGACTATACGAGCAGTACTTC	CASSYPPGLYEQYF
TRBV12-3/TRBV12-4	few	TRBJ2-5	TRBD1	TGTGCCAGCAGTTACTCCGGGACAGGGACTTTAGAGACCCAGTACTTC	CASSYSGTGTLETQYF
TRBV6-2/TRBV6-3	NA	TRBJ2-7	NA	TGTGCCAGCAGTTATTTAGAACCGAACACCTACGAGCAGTACTTC	CASSYLEPNTYEQYF
TRBV15	NA	TRBJ2-2	TRBD2	TGTGCCACCGGAAGACTAGCGGGAGACACCGGGGAGCTGTTTTTT	CATGRLAGDTGELFF
TRBV5-1	NA	TRBJ2-3	NA	TGCGCCAGCAGCTTCAACCCCGCAGATACGCAGTATTTT	CASSFNPADTQYF
TRBV6-1	few	TRBJ2-5	TRBD2	TGTGCCAGCAGTGAAGTGGGACTAGCGGGAACCGTCAACTTC	CASSEVGLAGTVNF
TRBV4-1	few	TRBJ1-5	NA	TGCGCCAGCAGCCAAGATCGAGCAGCCTATCAGCCCCAGCATTTT	CASSQDRAAYQPQHF